The 21 T cell receptor beta chains below all came from one sample that was sequenced in a study of T cells in tumors after PD-1 blockade. TCRdb keeps only in-frame clones here, not all; method: immunoSEQ multiplex PCR. The table lists about 33,000 clones, 78% of them singletons. This material consisted of PBMCs, taken before anti-PD-1 treatment. The receptors stem from a human donor with basal cell carcinoma.

The J gene is TRBJ2-7, the V gene TRBV18; TRBD2 matches at 12 bases. CDR3 size: 14 residues. J lost 3 bases, V lost 3 bases, and 0 bases had no gene match. Germline lookup yields CDR1 KGHSH and CDR2 LQKENI. The CDR3 is CASSPTSGSYEQYF. CDR3 coding DNA: TGTGCCAGCTCACCGACTAGCGGGAGCTACGAGCAGTACTTC.

This clone has at least ten counts. The chain recombines TRBV5-4 with TRBJ2-7; no clear D gene. V was pared by 4 bases and J by 2 bases, with 16 bases between. The CDR3 loop spans 15 amino acids. CDR1 is SGHNT, CDR2 YYREEE, per germline (reference sequence). CDR3 amino acids: CASSAGFGRPYEQYF. The CDR3 DNA reads TGTGCCAGCAGCGCCGGATTCGGCAGACCCTACGAGCAGTACTTC.

The chain couples TRBV4-1 to TRBJ2-1; no definite D call. This CDR3 spans 13 amino acids. Trimming removed 0 bases from V and 10 bases from J, with 10 bases in between. Looked up from germline, CDR1 is MGHRA and CDR2 is YSYEKL. In DNA form, the CDR3 reads TGCGCCAGCAGCCAAGATCAGGCGGACGAGCAGTTCTTC. It specifies CASSQDQADEQFF.

This chain links TRBV30 with TRBJ1-3; 8 nucleotides line up with TRBD1. The CDR3 sequence is 16 residues long. Unmatched junction bases numbered 13, after V lost 5 bases and J lost 4 bases. Germline assignment: CDR1 GTSNPN and CDR2 SVGIG (reference sequence). The DNA for the CDR3 is TGTGCCTGGGGGACCCAGGGGGCAGCGTGGGGAAACACCATATATTTT. Protein: CAWGTQGAAWGNTIYF.

The chain carries TRBV6-2 or TRBV6-3 and TRBJ1-2, with D perhaps matching TRBD1 (5 bases). Trimming left V 3 bases short and J 2 bases short, with 13 bases between. Per the germline V gene, CDR1 is MNHEY and CDR2 is SVGEGT. The CDR3 sequence is 15 residues long. The CDR3 is CASSYGTEGNYGYTF. DNA for the CDR3: TGTGCCAGCAGTTATGGGACTGAGGGAAACTATGGCTACACCTTC.

V and J are TRBV11-3 and TRBJ1-1, with TRBD1 as a possible D gene (6 bases). The CDR3 has 19 amino acids. Trimming stripped 3 bases from V and 0 bases from J, with 23 bases between. Germline lookup yields CDR1 SGHNT and CDR2 YENEEA. The CDR3 sequence: CASSFSPGARNRMNTEAFF. CDR3 nucleotides: TGTGCCAGCAGCTTCTCCCCGGGGGCGAGAAACAGAATGAACACTGAAGCTTTCTTT.

The chain couples TRBV6-2 or TRBV6-3 to TRBJ1-2; tentatively, D is TRBD1 (5 bases). V was shortened by 2 bases and J by 0 bases, with 25 bases between the two germline ends. The CDR3 consists of 20 residues. Germline V gene sequence: CDR1 MNHEY, CDR2 SVGEGT. CDR3: CASSYQLRGGYLSTNYGYTF. In nucleotides, the CDR3 is TGTGCCAGCAGTTACCAGTTGCGGGGCGGCTACCTCTCTACTAACTATGGCTACACCTTC.

This clone was seen a few times. This rearrangement joins TRBV7-2 to TRBJ2-2; D gene unclear. The germline V and J ends were trimmed by 1 base and 2 bases, with 5 bases remaining between them. Germline CDR1 reads SGHTA; CDR2 reads FQGNSA. The CDR3 loop spans 14 amino acids. The CDR3 loop is CASSLVVNTGELFF. The DNA of the CDR3 is TGTGCCAGCAGCTTAGTGGTCAACACCGGGGAGCTGTTTTTT.

V usage is TRBV6-2 or TRBV6-3 and J usage is TRBJ2-2; D may be TRBD2 (5 bases). The ends were cut back, 2 bases at V and 5 bases at J, with 21 bases in the middle. The CDR3 is made up of 18 amino acids. Germline loops: CDR1 MNHEY, CDR2 SVGEGT. The CDR3, as DNA: TGTGCCAGCAGTTACAGTCGGGATCCTCCTTCTTTTACCGGGGAGCTGTTTTTT. Its translation is CASSYSRDPPSFTGELFF.

The genes are TRBV28 and TRBJ2-1; unclear D gene. V shed 5 bases and J shed 8 bases, with 13 bases lying between them. CDR3 length equals 13 residues. Germline V lookup: CDR1 MDHEN, CDR2 SYDVKM. Here the CDR3 reads CASSPSNADEQFF. The CDR3 bases are TGTGCCAGCAGTCCCTCTAACGCAGATGAGCAGTTCTTC.

The chain has TRBV7-9 and TRBJ1-2; D ambiguous. With 4 bases removed from V and 8 bases from J, the gap between germline ends came to 11 bases. The germline gives CDR1 SEHNR, CDR2 FQNEAQ (reference sequence). This CDR3 has 12 residues. In nucleotides, the CDR3 is TGTGCCAGCAGCTCGGCCCTTAGCGGCTACACCTTC. Translated: CASSSALSGYTF. The variable domain in full, with the rest retrieved from reference TRBV7-9 and TRBJ1-2, is DTGVSQNPRHKITKRGQNVTFRCDPISEHNRLYWYRQTLGQGPEFLTYFQNEAQLEKSRLLSDRFSAERPKGSFSTLEIQRTEQGDSAMYLCASSSALSGYTFGSGTRLTVV.

This sequence joins TRBV27 and TRBJ2-3; D gene ambiguous. Trimming pared 8 bases from V and 0 bases from J, leaving 6 bases between. CDR1 and CDR2 (germline): MNHEY, SMNVEV (reference sequence). The CDR3 runs to 12 residues. CDR3 protein: CASAWSTDTQYF. CDR3 nucleotides: TGTGCCAGCGCGTGGAGCACAGATACGCAGTATTTT.

As DNA, the CDR3 is TGTGCCAGCAGCTGGGGGGCTAGTGCTGAGCAGTTCTTC. This sequence encodes CASSWGASAEQFF. The chain employs TRBV7-8 and TRBJ2-1; D is tentatively TRBD1 or TRBD2 (6 bases each). In germline, CDR1 is SGHVS, CDR2 FQNEAQ. Trimming shortened V by 4 bases and J by 9 bases, and 13 bases separated the two germline ends. The CDR3 loop spans 13 amino acids.

The chain uses TRBV11-3 and TRBJ2-7; 7 bases are shared with TRBD1. V shed 1 base, J shed 3 bases, and the junction held 6 bases outside the gene matches. The CDR3 is 15 residues long. Germline V gene sequence: CDR1 SGHNT, CDR2 YENEEA. CDR3 in amino acids: CASSLGWTGDYEQYF. DNA of the CDR3: TGTGCCAGCAGCTTAGGATGGACAGGAGACTACGAGCAGTACTTC.

The rearrangement links TRBV7-2 to TRBJ1-5; no clear D. Trimming stripped 0 bases from V and 1 base from J, with 4 bases between. Germline assignment: CDR1 SGHTA and CDR2 FQGNSA. The CDR3 contains 14 residues. CDR3 DNA sequence: TGTGCCAGCAGCTTAGCAGGGAGCAATCAGCCCCAGCATTTT. Amino acids: CASSLAGSNQPQHF.

V usage is TRBV28 and J usage is TRBJ1-4; D is undetermined. Germline V gene data show CDR1 as MDHEN and CDR2 as SYDVKM. Between the trimmed V and J ends, which lost 2 bases and 10 bases, there was a span of 11 bases. The CDR3 extends over 13 amino acids. The CDR3 loop reads CASSLTQSVKLFF. For the CDR3, the DNA is TGTGCCAGCAGTTTAACTCAGTCTGTAAAACTGTTTTTT.

This chain links TRBV2 with TRBJ2-3, with a tentative D call TRBD2 (5 bases). CDR3 length: 12 residues. CDR1 and CDR2 (germline): SNHLY, FYNNEI. Deletions cut 1 base from V and 7 bases from J, with 6 bases between. CDR3 in amino acids: CASSEGGNTQYF. The CDR3 nucleotides read TGTGCCAGCAGTGAAGGAGGGAATACGCAGTATTTT.

V is TRBV30 and J is TRBJ2-1; D unclear. Trimming pared 5 bases from V and 8 bases from J, leaving 7 bases between. In germline, CDR1 is GTSNPN, CDR2 SVGIG (reference sequence). The CDR3 loop spans 10 amino acids. CDR3 nucleotide sequence: TGTGCCTGGTCCCGGTATGAGCAGTTCTTC. Its protein is CAWSRYEQFF.

V gene TRBV4-3 combines with J gene TRBJ2-3, with D perhaps matching TRBD1 (5 bases). With 0 bases removed from V and 1 base from J, the gap between germline ends came to 5 bases. The CDR3 is made up of 14 amino acids. CDR1 and CDR2 from the germline V gene are LGHNA and YSLEER. This CDR3 reads CASSQEGRTDTQYF. CDR3 bases: TGCGCCAGCAGCCAAGAGGGGCGCACAGATACGCAGTATTTT.

V gene TRBV5-1 combines with J gene TRBJ1-2; D is uncertain. CDR1 and CDR2 from the germline V gene are SGHRS and YFSETQ. Trimming took 5 bases from V and 8 from J, leaving 13 bases between them. This CDR3 is built from 12 residues. CDR3 nucleotides: TGCGCCAGCAGAGAGGGAATAGAAGGCTACACCTTC. As protein: CASREGIEGYTF.

The chain has TRBV6-6 and TRBJ2-2; D gene unclear. The V end lost 5 bases, the J end lost 1 base, and 5 bases lay between the germline ends. This CDR3 is 13 amino acids long. Germline loops: CDR1 MNHNY, CDR2 SVGAGI (reference sequence). The CDR3 bases are TGTGCCAGCAGTAGACAGAACACCGGGGAGCTGTTTTTT. It yields the protein CASSRQNTGELFF.